One and the same sample provided the 9 T cell receptor beta chains below, sequenced in a study of T cells in Graves' hyperthyroidism and ophthalmopathy. Regions amplified from RNA transcripts were the TCR beta CDR3 regions. First-round RT-PCR targeting the TCR CDR3 was performed with the HTBI primer set. TCRdb processed the multiplex PCR reads anew with MiXCR; each CDR3 protein has one entry. The sample consists of about 530,000 distinct CDR3 sequences, over 15% of them appearing once. Sequencing was carried out using blood. The receptors derive from a woman younger than 35 with Graves' ophthalmopathy.

This clonotype was detected ten times or more. The chain joins TRBV5-1 to TRBJ2-3, with 10 nucleotides matching TRBD2. Germline CDR1 SGHRS, CDR2 YFSETQ. The CDR3 loop spans 19 amino acids. V gave up 0 bases and J gave up 0 bases; unmatched junction bases: 10. The CDR3 nucleotides read TGCGCCAGCAGCTTGGACCCGGGACTAGCGACCTTCAGCACAGATACGCAGTATTTT. Translation gives CASSLDPGLATFSTDTQYF.

The rearrangement uses TRBV9 and TRBJ2-7, with 8 positions matching TRBD1. The CDR3 is made up of 14 amino acids. Germline V gene lookup returns CDR1 SGDLS and CDR2 YYNGEE. J lost 5 bases, V lost 3 bases, and 7 bases had no gene match. The CDR3 DNA is TGTGCCAGCAGCGCACCTGACAGGGGCCACGAGCAGTACTTC. Translating gives CASSAPDRGHEQYF.

This clonotype was observed at least ten times. This sequence joins TRBV12-3 or TRBV12-4 and TRBJ1-3, with D possibly being TRBD1 (6 bases). The CDR3 extends over 14 amino acids. The V end lost 5 bases, the J end lost 4 bases, and 12 bases lay between the germline ends. CDR3 coding DNA: TGTGCCAGCAGTCCTCACGGGGGCGGAAACACCATATATTTT. It translates to CASSPHGGGNTIYF.

This clonotype was counted ten times or more. The gene calls are TRBV28 and TRBJ1-2; D might be TRBD1 (5 bases). This CDR3 contains 14 residues. The V gene lost 1 base and the J gene lost 6 bases, with 12 bases spanning the gap. Germline V lookup: CDR1 MDHEN, CDR2 SYDVKM. The CDR3 region has the DNA TGTGCCAGCAGTTTATTGAGGGGCGGGGATGGCTACACCTTC. As protein: CASSLLRGGDGYTF.

This clonotype was counted a few times. The chain uses TRBV4-3 and TRBJ1-4; tentative D call: TRBD1 (5 bases). This CDR3 comprises 15 residues. V gave up 0 bases and J gave up 5 bases, with 10 bases separating them. CDR1 LGHNA and CDR2 YSLEER come from the germline V gene. The CDR3, as DNA: TGCGCCAGCAGCCAAGATTCGGGGCCCAATGAAAAACTGTTTTTT. Its protein product is CASSQDSGPNEKLFF.

This sequence joins TRBV4-1 and TRBJ1-1; 8 nucleotides agree with TRBD1. Germline values: CDR1 MGHRA, CDR2 YSYEKL. The CDR3 is 15 residues long. The ends lost 3 bases at V and 2 bases at J; junction bases unmatched: 5. Here the CDR3 DNA reads TGCGCCAGCAGCCACGAGACAGGGGTTAACACTGAAGCTTTCTTT. Translation gives CASSHETGVNTEAFF.

Only a few counts were recorded for this clonotype. This chain links TRBV25-1 with TRBJ2-5; D unresolved. V was pared by 4 bases and J by 1 base, with 7 bases between. This CDR3 region has 13 residues. Germline V gene sequence: CDR1 MGHDK, CDR2 SYGVNS. The CDR3 is CASSGGSQETQYF. Written as DNA, the CDR3 is TGTGCCAGCAGTGGAGGATCCCAAGAGACCCAGTACTTC. The entire variable domain, with the rest obtained from reference TRBV25-1 and TRBJ2-5, is as follows: EADIYQTPRYLVIGTGKKITLECSQTMGHDKMYWYQQDPGMELHLIHYSYGVNSTEKGDLSSESTVSRIRTEHFPLTLESARPSHTSQYLCASSGGSQETQYFGPGTRLLVL.

This chain uses TRBV13 with TRBJ1-6; TRBD1 matches 7 bases. Germline V lookup: CDR1 PRHDT, CDR2 FYEKMQ (reference sequence). V lost 3 bases, J lost 5 bases, and 4 bases stayed unmatched. This CDR3 is 15 amino acids long. The CDR3 DNA reads as TGTGCCAGCAGCTTGGACGGACAGGATAATTCACCCCTCCACTTT. Its translation is CASSLDGQDNSPLHF.

The genes are TRBV7-2 and TRBJ2-5; a weak D match, TRBD2 (5 bases). The germline V and J ends were trimmed by 1 base and 2 bases, with 11 bases remaining between them. CDR1 and CDR2 (germline): SGHTA, FQGNSA. This CDR3 spans 15 amino acids. CDR3 coding DNA: TGTGCCAGCAGCTTAGACGGCAGGACTCAAGAGACCCAGTACTTC. The encoded protein is CASSLDGRTQETQYF.